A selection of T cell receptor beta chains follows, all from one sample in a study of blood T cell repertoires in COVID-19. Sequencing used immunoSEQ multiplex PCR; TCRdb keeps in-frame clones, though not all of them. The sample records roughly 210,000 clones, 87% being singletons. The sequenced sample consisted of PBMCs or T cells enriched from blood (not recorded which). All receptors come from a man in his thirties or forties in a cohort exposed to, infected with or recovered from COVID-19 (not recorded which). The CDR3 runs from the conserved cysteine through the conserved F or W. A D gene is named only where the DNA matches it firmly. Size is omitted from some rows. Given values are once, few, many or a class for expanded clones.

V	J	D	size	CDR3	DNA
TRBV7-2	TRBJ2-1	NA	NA	CASSLARSGYSYNEQFF	TGTGCCAGCAGCTTAGCCCGGAGCGGCTATTCCTACAATGAGCAGTTCTTC
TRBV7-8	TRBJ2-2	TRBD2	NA	CASILAHWSSGGSTGELFF	TGTGCCAGCATCCTAGCTCATTGGTCTAGCGGGGGCTCCACCGGGGAGCTGTTTTTT
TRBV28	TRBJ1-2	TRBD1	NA	CASSLGSGTVKNYGYTF	TGTGCCAGCAGTTTGGGGTCCGGGACAGTAAAAAACTATGGCTACACCTTC
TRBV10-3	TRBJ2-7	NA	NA	CAISDTGAESYEQYF	TGTGCCATCAGTGATACGGGAGCAGAGAGCTACGAGCAGTACTTC
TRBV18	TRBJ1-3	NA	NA	CASLESSGNTIYF	TGTGCCAGCTTAGAATCCTCTGGAAACACCATATATTTT
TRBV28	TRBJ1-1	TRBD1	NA	CASSPRQGLNTEAFF	TGTGCCAGCAGTCCTAGACAGGGCTTGAACACTGAAGCTTTCTTT
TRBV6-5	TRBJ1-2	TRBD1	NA	CASTKTGNYGYTF	TGTGCCAGCACTAAGACAGGGAACTATGGCTACACCTTC
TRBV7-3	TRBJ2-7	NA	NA	CASSAAGRQDEQYF	TGTGCCAGCAGCGCCGCGGGGCGTCAAGACGAGCAGTACTTC
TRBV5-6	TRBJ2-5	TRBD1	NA	CASSWDRGQETQYF	TGTGCCAGCAGCTGGGACAGGGGGCAAGAGACCCAGTACTTC
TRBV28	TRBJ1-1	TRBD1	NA	CASSFDPRTGLNTEAFF	TGTGCCAGCAGTTTCGACCCAAGGACAGGCCTGAACACTGAAGCTTTCTTT
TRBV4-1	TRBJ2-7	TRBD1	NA	CASSQDIPGQDLTYEQYF	TGCGCCAGCAGCCAAGATATCCCGGGACAGGACCTAACCTACGAGCAGTACTTC
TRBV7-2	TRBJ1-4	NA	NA	CASSSDWDINEKLFF	TGTGCCAGCAGCTCCGACTGGGACATCAATGAAAAACTGTTTTTT
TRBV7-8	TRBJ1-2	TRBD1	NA	CASSLVIQGAMGYTF	TGTGCCAGCAGCTTAGTTATCCAGGGGGCGATGGGCTACACCTTC
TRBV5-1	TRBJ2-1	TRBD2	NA	CASSLVPGLAYTYNEQFF	TGCGCCAGCAGCTTGGTCCCTGGACTAGCGTACACCTACAATGAGCAGTTCTTC
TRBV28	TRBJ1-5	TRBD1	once	CASSPTGTGDFQPQHF	TGTGCCAGCAGCCCGACCGGGACAGGGGATTTTCAGCCCCAGCATTTT
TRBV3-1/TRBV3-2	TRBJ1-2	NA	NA	CASSQEGGRANYGYTF	TGTGCCAGCAGCCAAGAGGGAGGCAGGGCTAACTATGGCTACACCTTC
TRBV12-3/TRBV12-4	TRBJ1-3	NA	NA	CASSFLLIGIYF	TGTGCCAGCAGTTTTCTCCTTATCGGGATATATTTT
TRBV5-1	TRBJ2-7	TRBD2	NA	CASSESSGSLREQYF	TGCGCCAGCAGCGAATCTAGCGGGAGCCTTCGCGAGCAGTACTTC
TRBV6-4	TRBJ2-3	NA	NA	CASSDSEGSGTDTQYF	TGTGCCAGCAGTGACTCCGAGGGCTCGGGCACAGATACGCAGTATTTT
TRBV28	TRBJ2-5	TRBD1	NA	CASSLDYRGRETQYF	TGTGCCAGCAGTTTAGACTACAGGGGGCGGGAGACCCAGTACTTC
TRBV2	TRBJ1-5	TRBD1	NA	CASSTRQGFGAPQHF	TGTGCCAGCAGTACCAGACAGGGGTTCGGGGCGCCCCAGCATTTT
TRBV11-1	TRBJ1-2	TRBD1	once	CASSLSGTGGFGYTF	TGTGCCAGCAGCTTATCGGGGACAGGGGGCTTTGGCTACACCTTC
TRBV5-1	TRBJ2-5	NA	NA	CASSLTQGGETQYF	TGCGCCAGCAGCTTGACTCAAGGAGGCGAGACCCAGTACTTC
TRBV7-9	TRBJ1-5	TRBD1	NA	CASSAGTASNQPQHF	TGTGCCAGCAGCGCTGGGACAGCTAGCAATCAGCCCCAGCATTTT
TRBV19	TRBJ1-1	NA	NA	CASSIVRNTEAFF	TGTGCCAGTAGTATAGTCCGGAACACTGAAGCTTTCTTT
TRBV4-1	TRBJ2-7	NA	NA	CASSPSSYEQYF	TGCGCCAGCAGCCCTAGCTCCTACGAGCAGTACTTC
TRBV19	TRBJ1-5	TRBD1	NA	CASSIGQGLVQPQHF	TGTGCCAGTAGTATAGGACAGGGGCTCGTTCAGCCCCAGCATTTT
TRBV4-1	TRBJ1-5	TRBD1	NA	CASSQGGTGTQPQHF	TGCGCCAGCAGCCAAGGGGGGACAGGGACTCAGCCCCAGCATTTT
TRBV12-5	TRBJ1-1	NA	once	CASGLVRGGGLRLNTEAFF	TGTGCTAGTGGTTTGGTACGCGGGGGGGGTTTACGCCTGAACACTGAAGCTTTCTTT
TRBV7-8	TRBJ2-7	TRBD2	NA	CASSSTSGRVHEQYF	TGTGCCAGCAGCTCGACTAGCGGGAGAGTTCACGAGCAGTACTTC
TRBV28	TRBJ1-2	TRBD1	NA	CASSLTGVYGYTF	TGTGCCAGCAGTTTGACAGGGGTGTATGGCTACACCTTC